Included here is one TCR beta chain sequence, with context. This clone turned up a few times. Its antigen has not been determined. Base qualities are not provided; no much larger clone lies one nucleotide away. TCRbeta CDR3 regions were amplified from genomic DNA by means of the immunoSEQ Assay, a bias-controlled multiplex PCR. In the source study's methods: The number of nucleated cells in each sample was estimated by amplification of reference gene primers within the assay. Sequence reads were collapsed and filtered to measure the absolute abundance of every unique TCRbeta CDR3 rearrangement. For each sample, productive Simpson clonality was calculated as the square root of Simpson's diversity index across productive rearrangements. In TCRdb, the immuneACCESS table is reduced to in-frame sequences with V and J assigned. These tables do not hold every clone; where another copy was compared, an unresolved V gene accounts for under half, and the others remain unexplained. From that table come the V and J calls and clone size; the DNA was used to work out D and trimming. This sample has tens of thousands of clones in its table, and approximately 79% of those were observed once. The biggest ten clones account for approximately 4.1% of the sample.

The V and J ends are trimmed by 2 bases and 3 bases, leaving 17 bases between them. For CDR1 and CDR2, the germline V gene (reference sequence) lists LGHDT and YNNKEL. Spanning cysteine to phenylalanine, the CDR3 consists of 16 amino acids. CDR3 DNA is the only sequence kept; it has 48 bases, read in frame from the first base. This record comes from a study of blood T cell repertoires in COVID-19 (dated by TCRdb to 2018 to 2020). Study-level background: Samples from collaborators originated in the United States, Italy and Spain and spanned both the acute and convalescent phases of COVID-19. The repertoires were released in a freely available public database intended as a resource for research on the immune response to SARS-CoV-2. A de-identified subject ID, COVID-19 status, age in years and sex were almost always included in the sample metadata. The prospective study material was composed of cDNA or gDNA derived from T cells, B-cell-depleted T cells, or PBMCs. Deeply sampled blood TCRbeta repertoires from subjects exposed to, actively infected with, or recovered from COVID-19 were included in the dataset. The samples were drawn from two sources: the first 160 participants of the ongoing ImmuneRACE study, and 1,000 to 1,500 subjects contributed by 6 global collaborators. Where HLA class I and class II types were available, the types were taken from metadata supplied by the sample provider, not from assay-based typing. Broader findings and caveats from the paper: Clinical and demographic metadata were provided uncurated, with the amount varying by source and participant.

One collaborating source in Seattle enrolled patients during active infection and followed them longitudinally through the course of disease. Collaborating institutions collected whole blood in K2EDTA tubes following their own protocols. Collaborator samples were shipped for TCRbeta analysis as frozen whole blood, isolated PBMCs, or DNA extracted from either sample type. The sequence was collected from a man in his 70s with COVID-19, enrolled during active disease. The V and J genes are TRBV3-1 (or the pseudogene TRBV3-2) and TRBJ2-7; perhaps TRBD1 is the D gene, with 5 bases matching. The sequenced sample consisted of peripheral blood. The CDR3 region reads CASSQQGRKENYEQYF. The bases read TGTGCCAGCAGCCAACAGGGTAGGAAGGAGAACTACGAGCAGTACTTC.